This TCR beta chain emerged from a study of shared clonotypes between healthy human individuals (dated by TCRdb to the early 2020s). For the wider study: The cohort comprised two women and three men aged 18 to 49 years. For each donor, CD4 naive and CD4 memory were each run on three plates, CD8 naive on two plates, and CD8 memory on one plate. The study deeply sequenced blood TCR repertoires of several healthy adults to estimate repertoire size and the extent of clonotype sharing between individuals. Different laboratories and diverse techniques were used to prepare libraries and sequence TCR repertoires, to increase sequencing depth and limit assay-specific biases. Between about 0.85 and 8.9 billion PBMCs per donor were obtained by leukapheresis.

To note about this clone: Its antigen is not yet known. Base qualities are missing; no much larger clone stands one base away.

Including the terminal cysteine and phenylalanine, the CDR3 comprises 12 residues. CDR3 DNA is the only sequence kept; it has 36 bases, read in frame from the first base. CDR1 and CDR2 are drawn from the germline V gene (reference sequence): SEHNR, FQNEAQ. V is pared back by 8 bases and J by 7 bases, with 15 bases lying between the germline termini. Using the deep immunoSEQ assay, multiplex PCR amplified TCR CDR3 regions from genomic DNA. Extracted genomic DNA from each cell subset was spread evenly across all wells of several immunoSEQ 96-well plates, with each plate serving as a replicate. Each replicate PCR for sorted subsets received approximately 220 ng genomic DNA, equal to about 30,000 T cell genomes. Purified libraries were measured with a Qubit 3.0 fluorometer, size-checked on a Bioanalyzer 2100, and measured again with the KAPA Library Quantification kit. Each immunoSEQ 96-well plate was sequenced on its own single-read 150-cycle Illumina NextSeq 550 flow cell. The original pipeline was this. The immunoSEQ output contained only junctional sequences without quality scores, so filtering could not match that applied to full-length reads. Sequences were annotated with PyIR, a Python wrapper for IgBLAST v1.9, using IMGT germline references to assign V/J genes and CDR3. Reads were removed for weak V/J assignments (E-value above 1e-6), missing CDR3, stop codons, out-of-frame junctions, or ambiguous translated residues. A V3J clonotype was defined by an identical inferred V gene, J gene, and CDR3 amino acid sequence. To compute the percentage overlap between repertoires, the number of shared unique clonotypes was divided by the size of the smaller repertoire. Repertoire richness was assessed with RTK rarefaction, the Chao1 estimator, and Recon v2.1 estimates of unobserved clonotypes. OLGA was used to compute generation probabilities for all TCRbeta clonotypes that the gDNA method yielded from a few donors. Imported from immuneACCESS, the table was reduced by TCRdb to in-frame sequences with V and J called. These copies leave out some clones; in studies compared against another copy, an unresolved V gene accounts for under half, and the cause of the remainder is not known. That table gives V, J and clone size, and the DNA gave D and trimming. The sample profile shows just over 2,000,000 clones; roughly 94% of them were found once. The ten largest make up around 1.1% of the sample.

Broad study findings and their caveats: Because the study included a small number of donors, the genetic and exposure-history diversity represented was limited. Across a few donors, approximately 4.6% of naive CD4, approximately 4% of naive CD8, under 2.5% of memory CD4, and 0.3% to 0.45% of memory CD8 clonotypes were shared. Based on pairwise subsampling, the degree of clonotype sharing among donors was expected to be affected by sequencing depth. Compared with non-shared clonotypes, the clonotypes found in all four sorted-subset donors had higher generation probabilities. Rarefaction of sorted-subset datasets indicated incomplete sequencing despite the large sequencing depth. Naive subsets generally had larger estimated clonotype richness than memory subsets. Sampling was restricted to blood, and TCR repertoires in tissue are likely to differ from TCR repertoires in blood.

For the CD8 naive samples, CD45RO-negative cells were positively selected for CCR7, yielding a CD45RA+CCR7+ population from which TemRA cells were excluded. Healthy HIV-negative adults with no recently reported acute infections or vaccinations were included as donors. Every donor was a Caucasian adult residing in Nashville, Tennessee, USA. After blood collection by leukapheresis, PBMCs were isolated using Ficoll-Histopaque density gradient centrifugation and then cryopreserved in the vapor phase of liquid nitrogen. Purity and quantity of every magnetically sorted T cell population were checked by analytical flow cytometry. From each sorted fraction, genomic DNA was isolated and quantified by UV absorbance on a Nanodrop 2000c.

The V and J genes are TRBV7-9 and TRBJ2-7, with no confidently assigned D gene. The TCR was taken from a man aged 18 to 30 in good health. Material: naive CD8+ T cells sorted from blood. The sample's cell subset or site label is to be understood as: CD45RA+CCR7+. The CDR3 has the sequence CASAVGAREQYF. At the DNA level, the sequence is TGTGCCAGCGCCGTAGGTGCCCGGGAGCAGTACTTC.